The 16 T cell receptor beta chains reported below all come from one sample, sequenced in a study of Ad26.COV2.S vaccination and SARS-CoV-2 variants. Treatment here: roughly 20 received Ad26.COV2.S at low or high dose, single or two shots; several received placebo; per-sample allocation not given. Sample collection was performed on day 63 after the first vaccine or placebo injection. Sequencing used immunoSEQ multiplex PCR; TCRdb keeps in-frame clones, though not all of them. Found here are some 340,000 clones, around 84% of them singletons; the top ten hold around 1.9%. Specimen: peripheral blood, collected in a trial of Ad26.COV2.S vaccine versus placebo. Receptors originate from a person aged 18-65 years who received the Ad26.COV2.S COVID-19 vaccine or a placebo.

This rearrangement joins TRBV11-2 to TRBJ1-6; D is undetermined. The CDR3 totals 14 residues. Trimming left V 3 bases short and J 6 bases short, with 9 bases between. Germline CDR1 and CDR2: SGHAT and FQNNGV. CDR3: CASSLSGFNSPLHF. The CDR3 nucleotides read TGTGCCAGCAGCTTGAGTGGGTTTAATTCACCCCTCCACTTT.

The chain combines TRBV9 with TRBJ2-3, with D perhaps assigned TRBD1 or TRBD2 (7 bases each). In germline, CDR1 is SGDLS, CDR2 YYNGEE. The CDR3 loop spans 17 amino acids. V was shortened by 1 base and J by 3 bases, with 18 bases between the two germline ends. CDR3 DNA sequence: TGTGCCAGCAGCGTAACGGCCGGGGGGACAGCTACAGATACGCAGTATTTT. Translated, it gives CASSVTAGGTATDTQYF.

The chain combines TRBV9 with TRBJ1-3, with D possibly being TRBD1 (6 bases). Trimming removed 4 bases at V and 2 bases at J, with 16 bases between. CDR3 length: 16 amino acids. CDR1 is SGDLS, CDR2 YYNGEE, per germline. The CDR3 DNA follows: TGTGCCAGCAGCCCCCAAACAGGGTCTACTGGAAACACCATATATTTT. Translating gives CASSPQTGSTGNTIYF. The whole variable domain, remainder taken from reference TRBV9 and TRBJ1-3, is DSGVTQTPKHLITATGQRVTLRCSPRSGDLSVYWYQQSLDQGLQFLIQYYNGEERAKGNILERFSAQQFPDLHSELNLSSLELGDSALYFCASSPQTGSTGNTIYFGEGSWLTVV.

The rearrangement links TRBV10-3 to TRBJ2-3; 15 bases line up with TRBD2. Unmatched junction bases numbered 9, after V lost 0 bases and J lost 11 bases. The CDR3 runs 17 residues. Germline V gives CDR1 ENHRY, CDR2 SYGVKD. The CDR3 is CAISESLEGLAGGLQYF. The DNA for the CDR3 is TGTGCCATCAGTGAGTCTTTAGAGGGACTAGCGGGGGGTCTGCAGTATTTT.

This clone was found many times. DNA for the CDR3: TGTGCCAGCAGCTTGGCGGTGAACACCGGGGAGCTGTTTTTT. As protein: CASSLAVNTGELFF. The chain uses TRBV5-4 and TRBJ2-2, with D hard to call. Trimming stripped 0 bases from V and 1 base from J, with 4 bases between. The CDR3 is made up of 14 amino acids. Germline V gives CDR1 SGHNT, CDR2 YYREEE (reference sequence).

The V and J genes are TRBV5-1 and TRBJ2-1; D is unclear. Trimming left V 0 bases short and J 7 bases short, with 20 bases between. Germline loops: CDR1 SGHRS, CDR2 YFSETQ. The CDR3 runs to 17 residues. The CDR3 DNA follows: TGCGCCAGCAGCTTGGGGCGGACCCTGGGCGTTACGAATGAGCAGTTCTTC. Protein sequence: CASSLGRTLGVTNEQFF.

This clone was seen just once. V and J are TRBV19 and TRBJ1-2, with D possibly being TRBD1 (5 bases). CDR1 LNHDA and CDR2 SQIVND come from the germline V gene (reference sequence). The CDR3 has 13 residues. The V end lost 3 bases, the J end lost 4 bases, and 9 bases lay between the germline ends. The CDR3 nucleotides read TGTGCCAGTAGTATCGGGGCGGCCTATGGCTACACCTTC. Amino acids: CASSIGAAYGYTF.

V and J are TRBV5-1 and TRBJ2-1; a weak D match, TRBD1 (6 bases). V was pared by 7 bases and J by 7 bases, with 24 bases between. The CDR3 consists of 16 residues. Per the germline V gene, CDR1 is SGHRS and CDR2 is YFSETQ. The CDR3 region is CASELQGRVSGNEQFF. CDR3 sequence (DNA): TGCGCCAGCGAATTACAGGGACGGGTCTCGGGAAATGAGCAGTTCTTC.

The chain uses TRBV7-9 and TRBJ1-4; D unclear. CDR1 and CDR2 (germline): SEHNR, FQNEAQ (reference sequence). The CDR3 consists of 16 residues. The V end lost 3 bases, the J end lost 5 bases, and 16 bases lay between the germline ends. The CDR3 loop is CASSFWSGPNNEKLFF. CDR3 nucleotide sequence: TGTGCCAGCAGCTTTTGGTCGGGTCCAAACAATGAAAAACTGTTTTTT.

The CDR3 protein is CDNVSYGYTF. The CDR3 region has the DNA TGTGACAACGTTTCGTATGGCTACACCTTC. The V and J genes are TRBV28 and TRBJ1-2; D uncertain. The CDR3 contains 10 residues. Germline CDR1 and CDR2: MDHEN and SYDVKM.

This chain uses TRBV7-2 with TRBJ1-2, with D unresolved. Germline V gene data show CDR1 as SGHTA and CDR2 as FQGNSA. The V and J ends lost 7 bases and 4 bases respectively, with 10 bases between them. This CDR3 comprises 12 residues. The CDR3 here is CASTQNGYGYTF. CDR3 nucleotides: TGTGCCAGCACCCAAAACGGCTATGGCTACACCTTC.

The chain is built from TRBV11-2 and TRBJ2-1; D may be TRBD1 or TRBD2 (6 bases each). CDR1 and CDR2 from the germline V gene are SGHAT and FQNNGV. The V end was cut by 5 bases, the J end by 7 bases, with 24 bases between. CDR3 length: 17 residues. This CDR3 is CASSLSSVGGRGNEQFF. The CDR3 DNA reads as TGTGCCAGCAGCCTATCATCGGTTGGGGGGCGCGGAAATGAGCAGTTCTTC. Drawing the rest from reference TRBV11-2 and TRBJ2-1, the complete variable domain is EAGVAQSPRYKIIEKRQSVAFWCNPISGHATLYWYQQILGQGPKLLIQFQNNGVVDDSQLPKDRFSAERLKGVDSTLKIQPAKLEDSAVYLCASSLSSVGGRGNEQFFGPGTRLTVL.

The chain combines TRBV3-1 (or the pseudogene TRBV3-2) with TRBJ1-6; D is ambiguous. This CDR3 has 14 residues. V lost 4 bases and J 6 bases, leaving 10 bases between the germline ends. Per germline, CDR1 LGHDT and CDR2 YNNKEL (reference sequence). The CDR3 coding sequence is TGTGCCAGCAGCCGGCGAGGGAGTAATTCACCCCTCCACTTT. It encodes CASSRRGSNSPLHF.

The chain joins TRBV5-5 to TRBJ2-1; D call uncertain. Germline assignment: CDR1 SGHKS and CDR2 YYEKEE (reference sequence). Trimming pared 7 bases from V and 4 bases from J, leaving 6 bases between. This CDR3 is built from 11 residues. The CDR3 protein is CASHVYNEQFF. In DNA, the CDR3 is TGTGCCAGCCATGTTTACAATGAGCAGTTCTTC.

The chain uses TRBV9 and TRBJ2-2; D uncertain. CDR1 SGDLS and CDR2 YYNGEE come from the germline V gene. The CDR3 has 13 amino acids. V was pared by 3 bases and J by 5 bases, with 8 bases between. The CDR3 region is CASSAQLTGELFF. The CDR3 DNA follows: TGTGCCAGCAGCGCGCAACTGACCGGGGAGCTGTTTTTT. The whole variable domain, remainder taken from reference TRBV9 and TRBJ2-2, is DSGVTQTPKHLITATGQRVTLRCSPRSGDLSVYWYQQSLDQGLQFLIQYYNGEERAKGNILERFSAQQFPDLHSELNLSSLELGDSALYFCASSAQLTGELFFGEGSRLTVL.

Here the CDR3 reads CASSTTDLNYGYTF. The CDR3 bases are TGTGCCAGCAGCACCACAGACCTTAACTATGGCTACACCTTC. The chain uses TRBV27 and TRBJ1-2; D not resolved. Germline lookup yields CDR1 MNHEY and CDR2 SMNVEV (reference sequence). V was cut by 6 bases and J by 1 base, with 12 bases left in between. The CDR3 is 14 residues long.